These 5 T cell receptor beta chains originate from one sample sequenced in a study of cytomegalovirus exposure and HLA in healthy donors. Measured with immunoSEQ multiplex PCR; TCRdb has only the in-frame clones, and not every one. The sample has a few hundred thousand clones, 86% seen once. Sequencing was done on a sample of PBMCs. The receptors were gathered from a woman younger than 35 in good health and CMV-seronegative.

The rearrangement links TRBV7-6 to TRBJ1-2; tentatively, D is TRBD1 (6 bases). Germline CDR1 and CDR2: SGHVS and FNYEAQ. CDR3 length equals 15 residues. V was cut by 5 bases and J by 6 bases, with 19 bases left in between. CDR3: CASSLGFGRGDGYTF. The CDR3 nucleotides read TGTGCCAGCAGCCTCGGATTTGGCAGGGGAGATGGCTACACCTTC.

The chain employs TRBV11-2 and TRBJ2-7; TRBD1 agrees at 11 bases. Germline values: CDR1 SGHAT, CDR2 FQNNGV. CDR3 length: 15 residues. Losses at the gene ends were 5 bases for V and 3 bases for J; bases not matched to a gene: 6. CDR3 in amino acids: CASSKPGTGGYEQYF. The DNA of the CDR3 is TGTGCCAGCAGCAAACCCGGGACAGGGGGCTACGAGCAGTACTTC.

DNA for the CDR3: TGTGCCAGTAGTATAGATAAAGACAGTCCCTACGAGCAGTACTTC. This translates into CASSIDKDSPYEQYF. The chain couples TRBV19 to TRBJ2-7; tentative D call: TRBD1 (5 bases). The CDR3 loop spans 15 amino acids. Germline V gene data show CDR1 as LNHDA and CDR2 as SQIVND (reference sequence). V dropped 0 bases and J dropped 2 bases, with 11 bases sitting between them.

The rearrangement uses TRBV27 and TRBJ2-3; no clear D gene. This CDR3 has 15 residues. Germline V gene sequence: CDR1 MNHEY, CDR2 SMNVEV (reference sequence). Trimming cost V 2 bases and J 3 bases, with 12 bases left between them. This chain's CDR3 is CASSLDSGRTDTQYF. The CDR3 DNA reads TGTGCCAGCAGTTTAGACTCCGGTAGAACAGATACGCAGTATTTT.

The CDR3 protein is CASSESGQLYGYTF. The CDR3 DNA is TGTGCCAGCAGTGAATCCGGACAGCTCTATGGCTACACCTTC. The chain combines TRBV6-1 with TRBJ1-2, with TRBD1 as a possible D gene (6 bases). Trimming pared 2 bases from V and 4 bases from J, leaving 11 bases between. CDR3 length: 14 amino acids. Germline CDR1 and CDR2: MNHNS and SASEGT.